A single sample is the source of the 8 T cell receptor beta chains below, sequenced in a study of blood T cell repertoires in COVID-19. Method: immunoSEQ multiplex PCR; TCRdb's copy keeps in-frame clones and lacks some. The sample lists 400,000 to 500,000 clones; roughly 84% were seen once. The material sequenced was PBMCs or T cells enriched from blood (not recorded which). The origin of the receptors is a young woman who had been exposed to COVID-19.

The sample holds one count of this clone. V gene TRBV15 combines with J gene TRBJ1-5; maybe TRBD1 (6 bases). This CDR3 has 14 amino acids. Germline assignment: CDR1 LNHNV and CDR2 YYDKDF (reference sequence). Trimming removed 8 bases at V and 7 bases at J, with 18 bases between. Written as DNA, the CDR3 is TGTGCCACCTCCGCCGCGGACAGTTACCAGCCCCAGCATTTT. It specifies CATSAADSYQPQHF.

The genes are TRBV5-1 and TRBJ2-3; 11 nucleotides align to TRBD2. Germline V gene data show CDR1 as SGHRS and CDR2 as YFSETQ. The CDR3 runs 16 residues. With 4 bases clipped from V and 6 bases from J, the junction kept 10 bases outside the gene matches. The CDR3 here is CASSTGLAGTLDTQYF. The DNA for the CDR3 is TGCGCCAGCAGCACAGGACTAGCGGGTACCCTTGATACGCAGTATTTT. Based on the CDR3 plus reference TRBV5-1 and TRBJ2-3, the full variable domain is KAGVTQTPRYLIKTRGQQVTLSCSPISGHRSVSWYQQTPGQGLQFLFEYFSETQRNKGNFPGRFSGRQFSNSRSEMNVSTLELGDSALYLCASSTGLAGTLDTQYFGPGTRLTVL.

The chain joins TRBV7-2 to TRBJ1-2; 11 bases are shared with TRBD1. This CDR3 comprises 13 residues. The V segment lost 5 bases and the J segment 8 bases; nucleotides outside the gene matches: 4. Per germline, CDR1 SGHTA and CDR2 FQGNSA. The CDR3 DNA is TGTGCCAGCAGCGGACAGGGGGCACACGGCTACACCTTC. Translated: CASSGQGAHGYTF.

The chain carries TRBV5-1 and TRBJ2-1, with 8 bases identical to TRBD2. Looked up from germline, CDR1 is SGHRS and CDR2 is YFSETQ. The CDR3 has 16 amino acids. J was trimmed by 3 bases and V by 0 bases; bases with no gene match: 5. In DNA, the CDR3 is TGCGCCAGCAGCTTGGCAGGGCGGGGGGTCTACAATGAGCAGTTCTTC. Its translation: CASSLAGRGVYNEQFF.

The V gene is TRBV18, the J gene TRBJ2-3; 7 nucleotides match TRBD2. The CDR3 has 13 residues. V dropped 5 bases and J dropped 2; count of bases not matched to a gene: 1. Germline loops: CDR1 KGHSH, CDR2 LQKENI. As DNA, the CDR3 is TGTGCCAGCTCAGCGGGAGTCACAGATACGCAGTATTTT. Amino acid sequence: CASSAGVTDTQYF.

The V and J genes are TRBV5-1 and TRBJ1-2; TRBD1 matches at 7 bases. Germline-derived CDR1 and CDR2 are SGHRS and YFSETQ. CDR3 size: 15 residues. The V segment lost 3 bases and the J segment 0 bases; nucleotides outside the gene matches: 5. The DNA of the CDR3 is TGCGCCAGCAGCTCGGCCGGGACAGCTAACTATGGCTACACCTTC. Its protein is CASSSAGTANYGYTF.

The V and J genes are TRBV5-4 and TRBJ2-7; TRBD1 matches at 9 bases. The CDR3 loop spans 15 amino acids. The V gene end was trimmed by 4 bases and the J gene end by 2 bases; junction bases not matched to a gene: 7. Germline V lookup: CDR1 SGHNT, CDR2 YYREEE (reference sequence). CDR3 residues: CASSLRTGETYEQYF. The CDR3 coding sequence is TGTGCCAGCAGCCTTCGGACAGGGGAGACCTACGAGCAGTACTTC.

This chain links TRBV6-5 with TRBJ1-1; tentatively, D is TRBD1 (6 bases). The germline gives CDR1 MNHEY, CDR2 SVGAGI. This CDR3 is built from 15 residues. V lost 5 bases and J 0 bases, leaving 13 bases between the germline ends. The CDR3 DNA follows: TGTGCCAGCAGTCTCCGGACAGCCATGAACACTGAAGCTTTCTTT. It specifies CASSLRTAMNTEAFF.